This T cell receptor (beta chain) appears in the sequencing data of a study of cytomegalovirus exposure and HLA in healthy donors. PCR primers comprised 60 Vbeta and 13 Jbeta primers. The data were produced by immunoSEQ multiplex PCR, yet TCRdb's version contains in-frame clones alone and is incomplete. The sample holds roughly 240,000 clones, about 85% seen once. Study-level findings and limits: Immune exposure was documented only through CMV serostatus. A later analysis linked some 18,000 TCR beta sequences to HLA alleles at 0.05 false discovery rate.

Trimming left V 1 base short and J 0 bases short, with 9 bases between. Looked up from germline, CDR1 is LGHNA and CDR2 is YNFKEQ. The CDR3 totals 15 residues. On this clone itself: The antigen is unknown.

What was sequenced was PBMCs. V is TRBV4-2 and J is TRBJ1-1; tentative D call: TRBD1 (5 bases). The TCR was taken from a girl aged 2-10 years in good health and CMV-seronegative. CDR3 coding DNA: TGTGCCAGCAGCCAAGCGGCACAGGTGAACACTGAAGCTTTCTTT. It yields the protein CASSQAAQVNTEAFF.